A single sample is the source of the 11 T cell receptor beta chains below, sequenced in a study of blood T cell repertoires in COVID-19. Here immunoSEQ multiplex PCR was the method, and the copy in TCRdb shows in-frame clones only, minus some. The repertoire includes just over 35,000 clones, around nine tenths of them detected once, and approximately 2.3% sits in the top ten. Sequencing used peripheral blood. These receptor sequences come from a human donor in a cohort sampled during active COVID-19.

V gene TRBV5-1 combines with J gene TRBJ2-7; no reliable D call. CDR3 length: 14 amino acids. V shed 0 bases and J shed 1 base, with 8 bases lying between them. The germline CDR1 and CDR2 sequences are SGHRS and YFSETQ. CDR3 in DNA: TGCGCCAGCAGCTTGGTTCAGTCATCCTACGAGCAGTACTTC. Translation gives CASSLVQSSYEQYF.

Within the sample, this clone is medium-sized. The rearrangement links TRBV27 to TRBJ2-3; 12 bases are shared with TRBD2. The V segment lost 8 bases and the J segment 4 bases; nucleotides outside the gene matches: 4. Germline V lookup: CDR1 MNHEY, CDR2 SMNVEV (reference sequence). The CDR3 extends over 14 amino acids. The CDR3 spells CASATSGGPDTQYF. The CDR3 DNA follows: TGTGCCAGCGCGACTAGCGGGGGCCCAGATACGCAGTATTTT.

The chain joins TRBV6-5 to TRBJ2-6; TRBD1 matches 8 bases. The V gene's germline CDR1 is MNHEY and CDR2 SVGAGI. J lost 0 bases, V lost 6 bases, and 1 base had no gene match. CDR3 length equals 15 residues. The CDR3 DNA reads TGTGCCAGCAGCGGACAGGGCTCTGGGGCCAACGTCCTGACTTTC. This gives the protein CASSGQGSGANVLTF.

This clone appeared a few times. V usage is TRBV4-1 and J usage is TRBJ1-3; no reliable D call. The V and J ends lost 2 bases and 0 bases respectively, with 20 bases between them. The CDR3 is 19 residues long. From germline, CDR1 is MGHRA and CDR2 YSYEKL. The CDR3 here is CASSQLPAGTIRSGNTIYF. Written as DNA, the CDR3 is TGCGCCAGCAGCCAACTACCTGCGGGCACCATCCGCTCTGGAAACACCATATATTTT.

In its sample, this clone was seen a few times. V usage is TRBV2 and J usage is TRBJ1-6; D gene unclear. The length of the CDR3 is 14 residues. V lost 5 bases, J lost 6 bases, and 11 bases lay in between. Looked up from germline, CDR1 is SNHLY and CDR2 is FYNNEI. The CDR3 region is CASSRTVPNSPLHF. CDR3 bases: TGTGCCAGCAGTCGAACAGTGCCTAATTCACCCCTCCACTTT.

This clone was recorded a few times. The rearrangement joins TRBV7-9 to TRBJ2-5; TRBD1 is a possible D gene (6 bases). This CDR3 is built from 19 residues. The germline V gene has CDR1 SEHNR and CDR2 FQNEAQ (reference sequence). The V gene lost 5 bases and the J gene lost 4 bases, with 29 bases spanning the gap. CDR3 bases: TGTGCCAGCAGCCCTAGTGTCCGGGGACGGCAGGGGTTTCCAGAGACCCAGTACTTC. Translating gives CASSPSVRGRQGFPETQYF.

The chain couples TRBV5-4 to TRBJ1-3, with D uncertain. Germline values: CDR1 SGHNT, CDR2 YYREEE (reference sequence). The CDR3 runs 15 residues. The germline V and J ends were trimmed by 0 bases and 4 bases, with 11 bases remaining between them. Written as DNA, the CDR3 is TGTGCCAGCAGCTTGGCCCCGGGAACGGGAAACACCATATATTTT. Its protein is CASSLAPGTGNTIYF.

There are a few counts of this clone. The chain employs TRBV28 and TRBJ2-7; D is possibly TRBD1 (6 bases). Per germline, CDR1 MDHEN and CDR2 SYDVKM. V lost 4 bases to trimming and J lost 7 bases, with 17 bases between them. The CDR3 runs 14 residues. This chain's CDR3 is CASSYQGQLGEQYF. In DNA form, the CDR3 reads TGTGCCAGCAGTTATCAGGGGCAGTTGGGGGAGCAGTACTTC.

This clone has just a few counts. V gene TRBV29-1 combines with J gene TRBJ1-2; possible D gene TRBD1, 5 bases. CDR1 and CDR2 (germline): SQVTM, ANQGSEA. Trimming removed 2 bases from V and 3 bases from J, with 10 bases in between. The CDR3 totals 13 residues. The CDR3, as DNA: TGCAGCGTTGAAAGCAGGGTTGACTATGGCTACACCTTC. It codes for CSVESRVDYGYTF.

This clone was seen once. The chain links TRBV29-1 to TRBJ1-4; possibly TRBD1 for D (6 bases). Germline CDR1 is SQVTM and CDR2 is ANQGSEA. The CDR3 runs to 15 residues. Trimming removed 7 bases from V and 0 bases from J, with 15 bases in between. CDR3 DNA: TGCAGCGCTAAGACAGGAACGTCAACTAATGAAAAACTGTTTTTT. It yields the protein CSAKTGTSTNEKLFF.

The chain links TRBV29-1 to TRBJ1-3, with 8 bases identical to TRBD1. The CDR3 sequence is 16 residues long. CDR1 and CDR2 (germline): SQVTM, ANQGSEA. The J segment lost 1 base and the V segment lost 1 base, leaving 6 bases of the junction unmatched. In DNA, the CDR3 is TGCAGCGTTGAAGGTCCGACAGGGGTTTCTGGAAACACCATATATTTT. Translation: CSVEGPTGVSGNTIYF.